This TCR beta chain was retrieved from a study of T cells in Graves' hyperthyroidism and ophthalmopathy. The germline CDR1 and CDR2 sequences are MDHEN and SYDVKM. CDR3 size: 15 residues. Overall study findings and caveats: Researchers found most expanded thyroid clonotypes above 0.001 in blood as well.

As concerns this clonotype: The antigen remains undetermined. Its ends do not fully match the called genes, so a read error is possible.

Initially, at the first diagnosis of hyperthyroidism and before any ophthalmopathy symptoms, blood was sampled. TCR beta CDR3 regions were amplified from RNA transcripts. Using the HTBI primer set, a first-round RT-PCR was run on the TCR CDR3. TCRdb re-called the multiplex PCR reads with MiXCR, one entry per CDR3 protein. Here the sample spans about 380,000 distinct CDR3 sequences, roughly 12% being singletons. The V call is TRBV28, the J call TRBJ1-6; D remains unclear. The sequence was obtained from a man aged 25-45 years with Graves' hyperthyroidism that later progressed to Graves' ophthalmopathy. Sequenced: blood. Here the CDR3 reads CASSLPGSLISALDF. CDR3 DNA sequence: TGTGCCAGCAGTTTACCTGGTTCGCTCATCTCCGCTTTGGACTTT.